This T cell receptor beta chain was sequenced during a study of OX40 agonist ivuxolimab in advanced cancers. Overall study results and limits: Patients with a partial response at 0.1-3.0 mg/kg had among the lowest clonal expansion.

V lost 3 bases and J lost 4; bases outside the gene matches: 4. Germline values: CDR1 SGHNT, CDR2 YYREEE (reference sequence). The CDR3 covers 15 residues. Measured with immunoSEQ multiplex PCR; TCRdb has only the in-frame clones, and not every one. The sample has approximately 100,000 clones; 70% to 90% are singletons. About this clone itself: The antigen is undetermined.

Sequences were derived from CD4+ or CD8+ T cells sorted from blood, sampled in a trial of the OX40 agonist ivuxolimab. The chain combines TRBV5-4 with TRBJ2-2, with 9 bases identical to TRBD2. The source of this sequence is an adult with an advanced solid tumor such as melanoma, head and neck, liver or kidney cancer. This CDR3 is CASSYGREGTGELFF. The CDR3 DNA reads TGTGCCAGCAGCTACGGGCGGGAGGGCACCGGGGAGCTGTTTTTT.